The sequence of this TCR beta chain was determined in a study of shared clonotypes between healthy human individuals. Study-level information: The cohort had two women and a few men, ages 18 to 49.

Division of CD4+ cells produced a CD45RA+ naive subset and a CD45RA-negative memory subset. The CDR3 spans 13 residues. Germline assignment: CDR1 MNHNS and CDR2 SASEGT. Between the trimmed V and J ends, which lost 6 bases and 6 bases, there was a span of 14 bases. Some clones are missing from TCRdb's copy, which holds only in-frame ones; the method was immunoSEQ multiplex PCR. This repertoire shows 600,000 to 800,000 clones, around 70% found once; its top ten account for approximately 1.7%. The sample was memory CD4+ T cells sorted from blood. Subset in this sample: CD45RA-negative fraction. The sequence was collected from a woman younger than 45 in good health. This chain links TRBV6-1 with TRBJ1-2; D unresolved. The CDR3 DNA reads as TGTGCCAGCAGGTATGCCGGGGAGGATGGCTACACCTTC. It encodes CASRYAGEDGYTF.